Presented here are 29 T cell receptor beta chains from one specimen sequenced in a study of blood T cells in healthy people across ages. Next came a second PCR, run for about 6 to 12 cycles, which used a sample-barcoded 5' primer along with a J-beta primer mix. From the 5' RACE reads, TCRdb called clonotypes with MiXCR, one entry per CDR3 protein. The profile covers about 1.6 million distinct CDR3 sequences, with roughly 32% appearing a single time and roughly 10% taken by the ten largest. The sequenced sample consisted of blood. The receptors here all came from a woman in her twenties or thirties in good health.

This clonotype was counted only a few times. The rearrangement links TRBV6-1 to TRBJ2-5; weak D call: TRBD1 (6 bases). V lost 6 bases to trimming and J lost 4 bases, with 30 bases between them. Germline-derived CDR1 and CDR2 are MNHNS and SASEGT. The CDR3 runs to 19 residues. This chain's CDR3 is CASSARIRRGIVARETQYF. Here the CDR3 DNA reads TGTGCCAGCAGCGCCAGGATACGCAGGGGCATCGTAGCCCGAGAGACCCAGTACTTC.

The V gene is TRBV28, the J gene TRBJ1-5; TRBD1 is a possible D gene (6 bases). Trimming cost V 4 bases and J 4 bases, with 11 bases left between them. The germline CDR1 and CDR2 sequences are MDHEN and SYDVKM. The CDR3 is 14 amino acids. CDR3 sequence (DNA): TGTGCCAGCAGTTACCAGGGGATTAATCAGCCCCAGCATTTT. It is translated as CASSYQGINQPQHF.

This clonotype was seen more than once but under ten times. The chain uses TRBV28 and TRBJ2-3; D is possibly TRBD1 (6 bases). This CDR3 has 17 amino acids. V dropped 4 bases and J dropped 2 bases, with 19 bases sitting between them. Germline V gene lookup returns CDR1 MDHEN and CDR2 SYDVKM. The CDR3 sequence is CASSSPRTAKNTDTQYF. DNA for the CDR3: TGTGCCAGCAGTTCACCCAGGACAGCTAAGAACACAGATACGCAGTATTTT.

As for this clonotype: A far larger clone is just one base off, so this is likely a read error. The V gene is TRBV6-2 or TRBV6-3, the J gene TRBJ2-7; D is unresolved. The V gene lost 7 bases and the J gene lost 3 bases, with 7 bases spanning the gap. Germline V gene lookup returns CDR1 MNHEY and CDR2 SVGEGT. CDR3 length: 11 residues. CDR3 region: CASTLVYEQYF. DNA for the CDR3: TGTGCCAGCACCTTAGTCTACGAGCAGTACTTC.

The CDR3 is CASSGSATTDTQYF. CDR3 coding DNA: TGTGCCAGCTCGGGGAGCGCAACCACAGATACGCAGTATTTT. The chain couples TRBV18 to TRBJ2-3; maybe TRBD2 (5 bases). Germline-derived CDR1 and CDR2 are KGHSH and LQKENI. The ends were cut back, 6 bases at V and 2 bases at J, with 12 bases in the middle. The CDR3 sequence is 14 residues long.

The V call is TRBV28, the J call TRBJ1-6; a weak D match, TRBD1 (6 bases). Trimming cost V 3 bases and J 7 bases, with 16 bases left between them. CDR1 is MDHEN and CDR2 is SYDVKM in the germline V gene. The CDR3 is 16 amino acids. The CDR3 region has the DNA TGTGCCAGCAGTTTGACTCCGGGACAATGGAATTCACCCCTCCACTTT. Translating gives CASSLTPGQWNSPLHF.

V is TRBV7-2 and J is TRBJ2-3; possibly TRBD1 for D (7 bases). Germline-derived CDR1 and CDR2 are SGHTA and FQGNSA. Trimming pared 5 bases from V and 0 bases from J, leaving 12 bases between. The CDR3 is 15 amino acids. Here the CDR3 reads CASSAGQKSTDTQYF. CDR3 sequence (DNA): TGTGCCAGCAGCGCGGGACAGAAAAGCACAGATACGCAGTATTTT.

This clonotype was picked up a small number of times. The chain carries TRBV10-3 and TRBJ1-1; weak D call: TRBD1 (5 bases). V was trimmed by 6 bases and J by 0 bases, leaving 11 bases between them. The germline V gene encodes CDR1 ENHRY and CDR2 SYGVKD. The CDR3 contains 14 residues. The CDR3, as DNA: TGTGCCATCAGGACGACAGTGATGAACACTGAAGCTTTCTTT. Its protein product is CAIRTTVMNTEAFF.

With respect to this clonotype: Since no conserved phenylalanine or tryptophan closes the CDR3, a read error is the likely cause. This chain uses TRBV12-3 or TRBV12-4 with TRBJ2-5; 8 positions match TRBD1. Unmatched junction bases numbered 4, after V lost 6 bases and J lost 4 bases. The length of the CDR3 is 13 residues. CDR3 loop: CASSLGQAETQYC. The CDR3 DNA is TGTGCCAGCAGCCTGGGACAGGCAGAGACCCAGTACTGC.

The J gene is TRBJ2-6, the V gene TRBV15; TRBD1 matches 7 bases. V was pared by 8 bases and J by 1 base, with 8 bases of the junction left unmatched. The CDR3 contains 16 residues. Germline values: CDR1 LNHNV, CDR2 YYDKDF (reference sequence). The CDR3 DNA sequence: TGTGCCACCCGGGACAGACTCAATTCTGGGGCCAACGTCCTGACTTTC. This encodes CATRDRLNSGANVLTF.

The chain recombines TRBV6-1 with TRBJ2-1; D possibly corresponds to TRBD1 (5 bases). CDR3 length equals 13 residues. The germline V gene encodes CDR1 MNHNS and CDR2 SASEGT. Trimming took off 6 bases at V and 12 bases at J, with 18 bases between the two ends. For the CDR3, the DNA is TGTGCCAGCAGGGGCCAGGGTTGGGGTGTGCAGTTCTTC. Encoded protein: CASRGQGWGVQFF.

The chain recombines TRBV7-7 with TRBJ2-5, with no clear D. The V gene lost 2 bases and the J gene lost 7 bases, with 11 bases spanning the gap. Germline-derived CDR1 and CDR2 are SSHAT and FNYEAQ (reference sequence). CDR3 size: 13 residues. CDR3 in amino acids: CASSLRTRATQYF. CDR3 DNA: TGTGCCAGCAGCTTACGTACAAGAGCGACCCAGTACTTC. The full variable domain, with the rest looked up from reference TRBV7-7 and TRBJ2-5, is GAGVSQSPRYKVTKRGQDVTLRCDPISSHATLYWYQQALGQGPEFLTYFNYEAQPDKSGLPSDRFSAERPEGSISTLTIQRTEQRDSAMYRCASSLRTRATQYFGPGTRLLVL.

The V gene is TRBV20-1, the J gene TRBJ2-1; 7 bases match TRBD1. Judging by the DNA end, TRBJ2-7 fits better; the J call may be wrong. The CDR3 spans 14 residues. Germline loops: CDR1 DFQATT, CDR2 SNEGSKA (reference sequence). This chain's CDR3 is CSAKAGTAKYEQYF. The DNA for the CDR3 is TGCAGTGCTAAAGCCGGGACAGCGAAATACGAGCAGTACTTC.

This clonotype was counted a few times. This chain joins TRBV9 and TRBJ2-7; 8 nucleotides match TRBD1. Germline CDR1 and CDR2: SGDLS and YYNGEE. Unmatched junction bases numbered 7, after V lost 4 bases and J lost 1 base. The CDR3 is 15 residues long. CDR3: CASSIGTGPSYEQYF. The DNA for the CDR3 is TGTGCCAGCAGCATCGGGACAGGACCATCCTACGAGCAGTACTTC.

This clonotype was observed a handful of times. The V gene is TRBV20-1, the J gene TRBJ2-3; D not certain. The length of the CDR3 is 13 residues. The ends were cut back, 3 bases at V and 2 bases at J, with 9 bases in the middle. Germline CDR1 is DFQATT and CDR2 is SNEGSKA (reference sequence). The CDR3 bases are TGCAGTGCTAGCGGAGATATCACAGATACGCAGTATTTT. Amino acids: CSASGDITDTQYF.

This clonotype occurred a few times. The chain uses TRBV3-1 and TRBJ1-2, with a possible D match to TRBD1 (6 bases). The CDR3 extends over 17 amino acids. Germline V lookup: CDR1 LGHDT, CDR2 YNNKEL (reference sequence). Trimming removed 1 base from V and 8 bases from J, with 23 bases in between. The DNA of the CDR3 is TGTGCCAGCAGCCAAGCCAAAGGCTTGGGGGGGCGAAGGGGCTACACCTTC. Translation gives CASSQAKGLGGRRGYTF.

This clonotype has just a few counts. The chain recombines TRBV7-2 with TRBJ2-7; no reliable D call. CDR3 length: 15 residues. The V gene's germline CDR1 is SGHTA and CDR2 FQGNSA. V was cut by 1 base and J by 2 bases, with 12 bases left in between. The CDR3 loop is CASSLVQAGTYEQYF. CDR3 sequence (DNA): TGTGCCAGCAGCTTAGTGCAGGCCGGAACCTACGAGCAGTACTTC.

The sample holds a few counts of this clonotype. V and J are TRBV7-9 and TRBJ2-1; D is undetermined. The CDR3 is made up of 13 amino acids. Germline CDR1 and CDR2: SEHNR and FQNEAQ (reference sequence). Trimming removed 0 bases at V and 7 bases at J, with 7 bases between. The CDR3 bases are TGTGCCAGCAGCTTAGCAAAGGTGAATGAGCAGTTCTTC. This gives the protein CASSLAKVNEQFF.

The chain combines TRBV20-1 with TRBJ2-5, with D unresolved. This CDR3 is 10 amino acids long. The ends were cut back, 3 bases at V and 7 bases at J, with 6 bases in the middle. The germline gives CDR1 DFQATT, CDR2 SNEGSKA (reference sequence). The CDR3 coding sequence is TGCAGTGCTAGTAGGGTGACCCAGTACTTC. Translated: CSASRVTQYF.

This clonotype was counted a few times. A much larger clone sits a single nucleotide away, making a read error possible. The chain couples TRBV10-3 to TRBJ2-5, with D hard to call. With the DNA end fitting TRBJ2-7 better, the J assignment may be wrong. The CDR3 runs 15 residues. In germline, CDR1 is ENHRY, CDR2 SYGVKD. The CDR3 DNA reads as TGTGCCATCAGTGGGCGACCTGTCGTGGCCTACGAGCAGTACTTC. Translated: CAISGRPVVAYEQYF.

This chain connects TRBV20-1 to TRBJ1-5, with D possibly being TRBD1 (5 bases). Trimming removed 3 bases at V and 5 bases at J, with 17 bases between. CDR1 and CDR2 (germline): DFQATT, SNEGSKA (reference sequence). The CDR3 extends over 15 amino acids. The CDR3 sequence is CSARGSGGSDQPQHF. The DNA for the CDR3 is TGCAGTGCTAGGGGATCGGGGGGTTCGGATCAGCCCCAGCATTTT.

This clonotype was observed a few times. The V call is TRBV6-1, the J call TRBJ1-2; D is undetermined. Per germline, CDR1 MNHNS and CDR2 SASEGT. The CDR3 is 14 residues long. Trimming took off 6 bases at V and 0 bases at J, with 11 bases between the two ends. The CDR3 sequence: CASRKDGTNYGYTF. DNA of the CDR3: TGTGCCAGCAGGAAGGACGGAACTAACTATGGCTACACCTTC.

This clonotype was observed a handful of times. The rearrangement joins TRBV20-1 to TRBJ2-1; tentatively, D is TRBD2 (5 bases). Germline V gene sequence: CDR1 DFQATT, CDR2 SNEGSKA (reference sequence). Deletions cut 0 bases from V and 4 bases from J, with 13 bases between. This CDR3 is 15 amino acids long. The CDR3 DNA is TGCAGTGCTAGAGATCTAGCCCAAAATTACAATGAGCAGTTCTTC. Amino acid sequence: CSARDLAQNYNEQFF.

The chain is built from TRBV4-2 and TRBJ2-5, with 7 bases fitting TRBD2. The germline gives CDR1 LGHNA, CDR2 YNFKEQ. Trimming at V came to 2 bases and at J to 5 bases, leaving 11 bases not matched to a gene. The CDR3 length is 16 residues. The CDR3 loop is CASSQRRAGEKETQYF. CDR3 DNA: TGTGCCAGCAGCCAACGCCGGGCGGGGGAGAAGGAGACCCAGTACTTC.

This clonotype was detected ten times or more. The chain links TRBV4-1 to TRBJ2-5, with 8 bases aligning to TRBD1. Germline CDR1 reads MGHRA; CDR2 reads YSYEKL. This CDR3 spans 16 amino acids. The ends lost 5 bases at V and 1 base at J; junction bases unmatched: 9. CDR3 bases: TGCGCCAGCAGCTTAGCCCAGGGACAGGCCCAAGAGACCCAGTACTTC. It translates to CASSLAQGQAQETQYF.

This clonotype was counted between two and nine times. The J gene is TRBJ1-6, the V gene TRBV4-2, with 8 bases lining up with TRBD1. The CDR3 contains 14 residues. The germline V gene has CDR1 LGHNA and CDR2 YNFKEQ. After removal of 0 bases from V and 9 bases from J, the junction contained 1 base not matched to a gene. The CDR3 protein is CASSQEQGVSPLHF. In DNA, the CDR3 is TGTGCCAGCAGCCAAGAACAGGGGGTTTCACCCCTCCACTTT.

A remark on this clonotype: Compared with germline, one end of the junction differs, possibly owing to a read error. The CDR3 DNA reads as TGTGCCAGCAGGCCGGAATCCTACAGTGAGCAGTTCTTC. It translates to CASRPESYSEQFF. The rearrangement joins TRBV6-1 to TRBJ2-1; D not certain. The length of the CDR3 is 13 residues. Germline V lookup: CDR1 MNHNS, CDR2 SASEGT.

The chain recombines TRBV5-1 with TRBJ2-5, with D possibly matching TRBD2 (5 bases). This CDR3 region has 12 residues. Germline lookup yields CDR1 SGHRS and CDR2 YFSETQ. The V end was cut by 5 bases, the J end by 4 bases, with 9 bases between. The CDR3 coding sequence is TGCGCCAGCAGGGAGGAAGGAGAGACCCAGTACTTC. Translated, it gives CASREEGETQYF. The variable domain in full, completed from reference TRBV5-1 and TRBJ2-5, reads KAGVTQTPRYLIKTRGQQVTLSCSPISGHRSVSWYQQTPGQGLQFLFEYFSETQRNKGNFPGRFSGRQFSNSRSEMNVSTLELGDSALYLCASREEGETQYFGPGTRLLVL.

Only a few counts were recorded for this clonotype. The chain recombines TRBV28 with TRBJ2-7; no clear D gene. The CDR3 contains 12 residues. The germline CDR1 and CDR2 sequences are MDHEN and SYDVKM. Trimming removed 6 bases at V and 3 bases at J, with 9 bases between. The CDR3 DNA sequence: TGTGCCAGCAGACAGTCGCTCTACGAGCAGTACTTC. It translates to CASRQSLYEQYF.